Sequencing of this TCR beta chain was carried out in a study of control samples from healthy donors and cancer patients. Using immunoSEQ multiplex PCR, the repertoire was profiled, and TCRdb retains in-frame clones only, with some absent. The table lists some 120,000 clones, 80% to 95% of them singletons, with more than 2% in the top ten. Germline V gene sequence: CDR1 SGHTA, CDR2 FQGNSA. This CDR3 comprises 14 residues. Trimming stripped 5 bases from V and 6 bases from J, with 16 bases between. The TCR sequence derives from a man aged 18 to 29 in good health. The rearrangement joins TRBV7-2 to TRBJ1-2; D remains unclear. What was sequenced was blood. The CDR3 region is CASSDRSGINGYTF. The CDR3 DNA follows: TGTGCCAGCAGCGACCGGTCAGGAATCAATGGCTACACCTTC.